This T cell receptor beta chain was recorded in a study of T cells after yellow fever vaccination. Findings and caveats of the study: Reappearance after the booster was seen for most primary-vaccination clones, at 95% to 97% CD4 and 85% to 90% CD8.

V shed 3 bases and J shed 3 bases, with 6 bases lying between them. The CDR3 runs 12 residues. In its sample, this clonotype was seen a few times. What it binds is unknown. Each CDR3 protein gets one entry after TCRdb re-called the 5' RACE reads with MiXCR. This sample has 400,000 or so distinct CDR3 sequences, with approximately 18% found just once. The V and J genes are TRBV12-3 or TRBV12-4 and TRBJ2-7; unclear D gene. The TCR was taken from a man aged 18 to 30 who received the YFV17D yellow fever vaccine. Source: PBMCs, taken before the yellow fever booster vaccination. The CDR3 sequence: CASSFPDYEQYF. CDR3 DNA sequence: TGTGCCAGCAGTTTTCCGGACTACGAGCAGTACTTC.